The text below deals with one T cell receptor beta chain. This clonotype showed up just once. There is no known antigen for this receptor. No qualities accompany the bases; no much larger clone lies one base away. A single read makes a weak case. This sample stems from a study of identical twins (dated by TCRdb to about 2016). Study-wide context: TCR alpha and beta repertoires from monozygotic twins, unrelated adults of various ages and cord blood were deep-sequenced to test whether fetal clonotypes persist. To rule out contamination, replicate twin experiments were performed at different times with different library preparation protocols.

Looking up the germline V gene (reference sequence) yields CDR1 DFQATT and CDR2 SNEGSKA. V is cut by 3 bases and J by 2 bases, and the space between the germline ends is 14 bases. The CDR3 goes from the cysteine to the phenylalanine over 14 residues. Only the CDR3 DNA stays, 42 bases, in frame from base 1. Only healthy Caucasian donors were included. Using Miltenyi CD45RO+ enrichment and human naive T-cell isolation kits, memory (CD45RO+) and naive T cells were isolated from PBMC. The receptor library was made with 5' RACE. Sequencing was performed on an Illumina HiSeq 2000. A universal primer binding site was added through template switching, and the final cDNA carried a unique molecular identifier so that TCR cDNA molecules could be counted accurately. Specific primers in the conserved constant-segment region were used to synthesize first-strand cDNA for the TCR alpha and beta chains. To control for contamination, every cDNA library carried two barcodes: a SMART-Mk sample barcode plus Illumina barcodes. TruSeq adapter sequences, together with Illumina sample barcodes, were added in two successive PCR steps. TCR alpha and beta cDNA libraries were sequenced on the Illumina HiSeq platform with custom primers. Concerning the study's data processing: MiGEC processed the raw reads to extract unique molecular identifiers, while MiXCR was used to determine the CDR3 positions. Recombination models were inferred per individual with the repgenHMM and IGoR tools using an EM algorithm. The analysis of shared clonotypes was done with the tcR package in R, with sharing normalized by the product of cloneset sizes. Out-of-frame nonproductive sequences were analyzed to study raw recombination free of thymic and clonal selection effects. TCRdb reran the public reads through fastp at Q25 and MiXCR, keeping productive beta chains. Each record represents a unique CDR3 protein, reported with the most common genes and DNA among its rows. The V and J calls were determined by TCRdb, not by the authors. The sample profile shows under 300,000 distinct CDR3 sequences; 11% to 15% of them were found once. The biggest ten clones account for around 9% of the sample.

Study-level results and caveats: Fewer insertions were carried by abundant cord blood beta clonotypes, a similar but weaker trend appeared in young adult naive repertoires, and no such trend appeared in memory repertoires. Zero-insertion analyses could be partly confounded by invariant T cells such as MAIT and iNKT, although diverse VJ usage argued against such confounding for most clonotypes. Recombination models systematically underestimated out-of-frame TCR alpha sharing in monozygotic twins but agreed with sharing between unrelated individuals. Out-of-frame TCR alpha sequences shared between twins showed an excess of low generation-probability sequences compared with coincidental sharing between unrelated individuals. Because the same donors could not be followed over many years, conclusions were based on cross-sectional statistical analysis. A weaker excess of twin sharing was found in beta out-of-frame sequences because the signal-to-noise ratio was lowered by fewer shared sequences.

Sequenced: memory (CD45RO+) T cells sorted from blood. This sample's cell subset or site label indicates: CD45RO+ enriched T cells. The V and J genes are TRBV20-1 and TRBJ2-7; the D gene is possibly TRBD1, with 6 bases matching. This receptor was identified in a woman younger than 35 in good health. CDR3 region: CSARAAGAPYEQYF. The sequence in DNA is TGCAGTGCTAGGGCGGCAGGGGCGCCCTACGAGCAGTACTTC.